Each of the 19 T cell receptor beta chains below was sequenced from the same sample in a study of cytomegalovirus exposure and HLA in healthy donors. Primers: 60 Vbeta forward and 13 Jbeta reverse. TCRdb's copy holds only in-frame clones and misses some; the assay was immunoSEQ multiplex PCR. The sample includes under 200,000 clones, under 85% of them seen just once. The sample taken for sequencing was PBMCs. Receptor source: a woman aged 30 to 39 in good health and CMV-seronegative.

The chain uses TRBV14 and TRBJ1-2; D is undetermined. V lost 0 bases and J 8 bases, leaving 16 bases between the germline ends. Germline assignment: CDR1 SGHDN and CDR2 FVKESK. The CDR3 runs to 15 residues. Written as DNA, the CDR3 is TGTGCCAGCAGCCAAGATCCGGGAAATCCTAGAGGCTACACCTTC. Protein sequence: CASSQDPGNPRGYTF.

This clone was seen more than once but under ten times. The rearrangement uses TRBV18 and TRBJ2-7, with D perhaps TRBD2 (6 bases). V was clipped by 2 bases and J by 3 bases, with 17 bases between them. The germline CDR1 and CDR2 sequences are KGHSH and LQKENI. The CDR3 contains 16 residues. The CDR3 loop is CASSPRPSYGGYEQYF. DNA of the CDR3: TGTGCCAGCTCACCAAGGCCTAGCTACGGGGGCTACGAGCAGTACTTC.

The gene calls are TRBV28 and TRBJ1-5; 11 bases are shared with TRBD1. Germline lookup yields CDR1 MDHEN and CDR2 SYDVKM. V was clipped by 6 bases and J by 7 bases; unmatched bases: 8. The CDR3 length is 15 residues. CDR3 in DNA: TGTGCCAGCAGAGGGACAGGGGGTAATAGGCAGCCCCAGCATTTT. Residues: CASRGTGGNRQPQHF.

This chain connects TRBV7-2 to TRBJ2-7; TRBD2 is a possible D gene (6 bases). Germline V CDR1 and CDR2: SGHTA, FQGNSA. Trimming took 5 bases from V and 0 from J, leaving 11 bases between them. CDR3 size: 14 residues. The CDR3 DNA is TGTGCCAGCAGCCCCGGGACTGGCTCCTACGAGCAGTACTTC. Its translation: CASSPGTGSYEQYF.

Turning to this clone: At one end, the junction sequence differs from germline, possibly due to a read error. This rearrangement joins TRBV5-6 to TRBJ2-6; possibly TRBD1 for D (5 bases). The CDR3 runs to 15 residues. Germline CDR1 and CDR2: SGHDT and YYEEEE. The CDR3 DNA is TGTGCCAGCAGCTTCGGAACCTCTGGGGCCAACGGCCTGACTTTC. Encoded protein: CASSFGTSGANGLTF.

The CDR3 bases are TGTGCCAGCAGTGAACCAGGGACAGATACGCAGTATTTT. Protein sequence: CASSEPGTDTQYF. V usage is TRBV6-4 and J usage is TRBJ2-3; TRBD1 might be the D (5 bases). Per the germline V gene, CDR1 is MRHNA and CDR2 is SNTAGT. The CDR3 extends over 13 amino acids. The germline V and J ends were trimmed by 3 bases and 3 bases, with 7 bases remaining between them.

The V and J genes are TRBV6-1 and TRBJ2-3; TRBD2 aligns across 13 bases. The V gene end was trimmed by 2 bases and the J gene end by 4 bases; junction bases not matched to a gene: 0. The CDR3 extends over 15 amino acids. Germline V gives CDR1 MNHNS, CDR2 SASEGT. As DNA, the CDR3 is TGTGCCAGCAGTGAAACTAGCGGGGGGGCAGATACGCAGTATTTT. This encodes CASSETSGGADTQYF.

The chain employs TRBV27 and TRBJ2-2; possible D gene TRBD1, 5 bases. Germline CDR1 and CDR2: MNHEY and SMNVEV (reference sequence). This CDR3 comprises 13 residues. Deletions cut 10 bases from V and 1 base from J, with 10 bases between. CDR3 nucleotides: TGTGCCACCAGGGCCATGAACACCGGGGAGCTGTTTTTT. This translates into CATRAMNTGELFF.

This clone showed up just a few times. V is TRBV10-3 and J is TRBJ1-1; a weak D match, TRBD1 (6 bases). The CDR3 has 17 residues. CDR1 ENHRY and CDR2 SYGVKD come from the germline V gene. V lost 10 bases and J 1 base, leaving 25 bases between the germline ends. The DNA for the CDR3 is TGTGCCAGCTCACAACCCGGGACACCAAACCGGAACACTGAAGCTTTCTTT. Translation: CASSQPGTPNRNTEAFF.

The CDR3 region has the DNA TGTGCCTGGAGTTACCAGGAGGGCGGGGAGCTGTTTTTT. Its translation: CAWSYQEGGELFF. J is TRBJ2-2 and V is TRBV30; maybe TRBD2 (6 bases). From germline, CDR1 is GTSNPN and CDR2 SVGIG (reference sequence). V shed 2 bases and J shed 7 bases, with 11 bases lying between them. CDR3 size: 13 residues.

This clone was counted a few times. This chain uses TRBV7-9 with TRBJ2-3; D may be TRBD1 (5 bases). V gave up 5 bases and J gave up 3 bases, with 15 bases separating them. The germline gives CDR1 SEHNR, CDR2 FQNEAQ (reference sequence). CDR3 length equals 15 residues. The CDR3 sequence: CASSPEQELTDTQYF. The CDR3 coding sequence is TGTGCCAGCAGCCCAGAACAGGAACTTACAGATACGCAGTATTTT.

This clone was found once. This chain links TRBV19 with TRBJ1-5; 8 nucleotides match TRBD1. From germline, CDR1 is LNHDA and CDR2 SQIVND (reference sequence). Trimming at V came to 3 bases and at J to 7 bases, leaving 8 bases not matched to a gene. The CDR3 covers 15 residues. The CDR3 nucleotides read TGTGCCAGTAGTATGGGACAGGTAGGGGACCAGCCCCAGCATTTT. Translation gives CASSMGQVGDQPQHF.

In DNA, the CDR3 is TGTGCCAGCAGTTTTGGTTCCGGGACTATAGCCACCGGGGAGCTGTTTTTT. Its protein product is CASSFGSGTIATGELFF. J is TRBJ2-2 and V is TRBV28, with TRBD2 identical over 7 bases. This CDR3 is 17 amino acids long. V was clipped by 3 bases and J by 4 bases; unmatched bases: 11. The V gene's germline CDR1 is MDHEN and CDR2 SYDVKM. The variable domain in full, with the rest retrieved from reference TRBV28 and TRBJ2-2, is DVKVTQSSRYLVKRTGEKVFLECVQDMDHENMFWYRQDPGLGLRLIYFSYDVKMKEKGDIPEGYSVSREKKERFSLILESASTNQTSMYLCASSFGSGTIATGELFFGEGSRLTVL.

Turning to this clone: An end of the junction does not agree with germline; a read error may underlie this. J is TRBJ1-3 and V is TRBV6-5; D gene uncertain. This CDR3 is 13 amino acids long. Per germline, CDR1 MNHEY and CDR2 SVGAGI. The CDR3 spells CATSYPAGNTIYF. DNA for the CDR3: TGTGCCACCAGTTACCCGGCTGGAAACACCATATATTTT.

The chain links TRBV30 to TRBJ2-3; TRBD2 matches at 9 bases. The CDR3 contains 19 residues. Trimming removed 6 bases from V and 2 bases from J; junction bases left unmatched: 21. CDR1 is GTSNPN and CDR2 is SVGIG in the germline V gene (reference sequence). DNA of the CDR3: TGTGCCTGTGATGGATGGGTAGCGGGGGCCACTAAAGACACAGATACGCAGTATTTT. This encodes CACDGWVAGATKDTDTQYF.

The CDR3 nucleotides read TGTGCCAGCTCACCACCCCCAGGGGGGGAGACCCAGTACTTC. Amino acids: CASSPPPGGETQYF. V is TRBV18 and J is TRBJ2-5; D perhaps matches TRBD1 (7 bases). Germline values: CDR1 KGHSH, CDR2 LQKENI. The CDR3 spans 14 residues. V was pared by 0 bases and J by 5 bases, with 10 bases between.

V is TRBV5-1 and J is TRBJ2-1; 10 bases line up with TRBD1. CDR3 length: 13 residues. Trimming cost V 4 bases and J 10 bases; bases outside gene matches: 5. Germline lookup yields CDR1 SGHRS and CDR2 YFSETQ. The CDR3 region is CASSQGQGNEQFF. The CDR3 DNA is TGCGCCAGCAGCCAGGGACAGGGGAACGAGCAGTTCTTC.

This clone showed up just a few times. The genes are TRBV27 and TRBJ2-7, with TRBD1 identical over 9 bases. The junction had 6 bases not matched to a gene; V was cut back by 2 bases and J by 4 bases. CDR1 and CDR2 from the germline V gene are MNHEY and SMNVEV (reference sequence). CDR3 size: 15 residues. The DNA for the CDR3 is TGTGCCAGCAGTTTAGCGACAGGGGGGTTATACGAGCAGTACTTC. Its translation is CASSLATGGLYEQYF.

The rearrangement uses TRBV30 and TRBJ1-6; D is unresolved. The CDR3 loop spans 15 amino acids. V was cut by 5 bases and J by 2 bases, with 13 bases left in between. The germline V gene has CDR1 GTSNPN and CDR2 SVGIG (reference sequence). The CDR3 DNA is TGTGCCTGGGAGCCGGGGAACACCTATAATTCACCCCTCCACTTT. Its protein is CAWEPGNTYNSPLHF. Full variable domain (outside the CDR3, taken from reference TRBV30 and TRBJ1-6): SQTIHQWPATLVQPVGSPLSLECTVEGTSNPNLYWYRQAAGRGLQLLFYSVGIGQISSEVPQNLSASRPQDRQFILSSKKLLLSDSGFYLCAWEPGNTYNSPLHFGNGTRLTVT.